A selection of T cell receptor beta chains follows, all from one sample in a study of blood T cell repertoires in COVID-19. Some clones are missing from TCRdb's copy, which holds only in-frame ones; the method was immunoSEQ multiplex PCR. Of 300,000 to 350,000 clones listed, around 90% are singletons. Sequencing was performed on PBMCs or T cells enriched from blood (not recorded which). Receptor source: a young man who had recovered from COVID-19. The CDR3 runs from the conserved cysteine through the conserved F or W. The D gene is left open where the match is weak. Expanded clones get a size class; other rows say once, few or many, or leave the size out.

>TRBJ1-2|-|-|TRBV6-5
TGTGCCAGCAGCCCGTTACCTGACAGTCCCTATGGCTACACCTTC
CASSPLPDSPYGYTF
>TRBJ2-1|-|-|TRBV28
TGTGCCAGCAGTTTTCTAGCTTATGAGCAGTTCTTC
CASSFLAYEQFF
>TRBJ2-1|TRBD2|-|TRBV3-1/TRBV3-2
TGTGCCAGCAGCCAAGAAGGTCCCCTAGCGGGGTCGGTGCATCGTTGGGATGAGCAGTTCTTC
CASSQEGPLAGSVHRWDEQFF
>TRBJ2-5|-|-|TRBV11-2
TGTGCCAGCAGCTTACAGGTGCGCCAAGAGACCCAGTACTTC
CASSLQVRQETQYF
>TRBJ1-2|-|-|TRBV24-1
TGTGCCACCAGTGATGACAGGCTCTATGGCTACACCTTC
CATSDDRLYGYTF
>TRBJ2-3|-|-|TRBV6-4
TGTGCCAGCAGTGACTCGAGGACAACTAGCACAGATACGCAGTATTTT
CASSDSRTTSTDTQYF
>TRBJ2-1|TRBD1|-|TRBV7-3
TGTGCCAGCAGCCTGACAGGGTTCAATGAGCAGTTCTTC
CASSLTGFNEQFF
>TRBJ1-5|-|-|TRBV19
TGTGCCAGTACAACGGGGGTTCAGCCCCAGCATTTT
CASTTGVQPQHF
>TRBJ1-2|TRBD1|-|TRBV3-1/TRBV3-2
TGTGCCAGCAGCCAAGCATCGACAGGGTTTAGGTATGGCTACACCTTC
CASSQASTGFRYGYTF
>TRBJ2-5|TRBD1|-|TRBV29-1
TGCAGCGTGGGACAGTTGGAGACCCAGTACTTC
CSVGQLETQYF
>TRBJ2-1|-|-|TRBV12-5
TGTGCTAGTGGTTTGTTCGGGGTAGGTGAGCAGTTCTTC
CASGLFGVGEQFF
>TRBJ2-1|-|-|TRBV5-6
TGTGCCAGCAGCCTGGGACTAGGGGGCCGGGAGCAGTTCTTC
CASSLGLGGREQFF
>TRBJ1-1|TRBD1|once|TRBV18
TGTGCCAGCAAAACAGGGGAGCCGAACACTGAAGCTTTCTTT
CASKTGEPNTEAFF
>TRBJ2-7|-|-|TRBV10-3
TGTGCCATCAGTGAGTACCTATCCTACGAGCAGTACTTC
CAISEYLSYEQYF
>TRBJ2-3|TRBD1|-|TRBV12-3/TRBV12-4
TGTGCCAGCAGCTTCACAGGGGGAGATACGCAGTATTTT
CASSFTGGDTQYF
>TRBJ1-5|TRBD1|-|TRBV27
TGTGCCAGCAGTGCCGGGACAGGGCTTCGGGAGCCCCAGCATTTT
CASSAGTGLREPQHF
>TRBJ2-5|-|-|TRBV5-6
TGTGCCAGCAGCGGCACAGCAATGCGGACCCAGTACTTC
CASSGTAMRTQYF
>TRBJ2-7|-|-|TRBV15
TGTGCCACCAGCAGAGATCTGGGCGATACCTACGAGCAGTACTTC
CATSRDLGDTYEQYF
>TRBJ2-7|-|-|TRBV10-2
TGCGCCAGCAGGTATTCAGGGGGGTCCTACGAGCAGTACTTC
CASRYSGGSYEQYF
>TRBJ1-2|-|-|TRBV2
TGTGCCAGCAGTGAAGCCCATGGGGGGGCCGACCGGCGGTATGGCTACACCTTC
CASSEAHGGADRRYGYTF
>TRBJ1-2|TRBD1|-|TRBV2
TGTGCCAGCAGTCCAACAGGGGTGGATGGCTACACCTTC
CASSPTGVDGYTF
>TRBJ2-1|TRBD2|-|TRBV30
TGTGCCTGGAGTGTACTCCCCAGCGGGGGCTCGGATGAGCAGTTCTTC
CAWSVLPSGGSDEQFF
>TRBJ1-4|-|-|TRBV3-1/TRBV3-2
TGTGCCAGCAGCCAAGATCTTACGACAGAAAAACTGTTTTTT
CASSQDLTTEKLFF
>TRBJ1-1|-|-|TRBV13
TGTGCCAGCAGCCGACCTCAGGGCCCCACTGAAGCTTTCTTT
CASSRPQGPTEAFF
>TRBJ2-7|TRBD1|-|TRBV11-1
TGTGCCAGCAGCCGGGACAGGGGGCTCGACGAGCAGTACTTC
CASSRDRGLDEQYF
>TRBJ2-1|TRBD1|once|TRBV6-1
TGTGCCAGCAGTGAAGGACAGGGGAAGTTCTTC
CASSEGQGKFF
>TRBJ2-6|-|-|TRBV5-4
TGTGCCAGCAGCAACTACCAGGGGTCTGGGGCCAACGTCCTGACTTTC
CASSNYQGSGANVLTF
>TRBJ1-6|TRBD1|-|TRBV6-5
TGTGCCAGCAGTTACTTTACAGGGGCCGGGGATTCACCCCTCCACTTT
CASSYFTGAGDSPLHF
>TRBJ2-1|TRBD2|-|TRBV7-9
TGTGCCAGCAGCTCCACTAGCGGGGGGGCGAATGAGCAGTTCTTC
CASSSTSGGANEQFF
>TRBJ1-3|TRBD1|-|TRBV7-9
TGTGCCAGCAGCTTAATGGGACAGGGTACTGGAAACACCATATATTTT
CASSLMGQGTGNTIYF
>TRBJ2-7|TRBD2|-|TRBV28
TGTGCCAGCTATTCCGGGACTAGCGGTATCTACGAGCAGTACTTC
CASYSGTSGIYEQYF
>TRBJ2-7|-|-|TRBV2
TGTGCCAGCAGTTATCTAGTCCACGAGCAGTACTTC
CASSYLVHEQYF